Below are 9 T cell receptor beta chains sequenced from a single sample in a study of type 1 regulatory T cells. TCRdb re-derived calls from the reads in MiXCR, one entry per CDR3 protein. The sample yields more than 60,000 distinct CDR3 sequences, less than 70% seen once. Their specific antigens are unknown. The sample taken for sequencing was cultured non-Tr1 T cells, either the whole culture or a sorted T cell fraction (not recorded which). Source of these receptors: a human donor in good health.

The chain employs TRBV5-1 and TRBJ2-1; perhaps TRBD2 as D (6 bases). The CDR3 runs to 15 residues. The germline CDR1 and CDR2 sequences are SGHRS and YFSETQ. V lost 0 bases to trimming and J lost 1 base, with 8 bases between them. In DNA, the CDR3 is TGCGCCAGCAGCTTGGACGGGAGTTCCTACAATGAGCAGTTCTTC. Its translation is CASSLDGSSYNEQFF.

By share, this clonotype ranks as medium-sized. This chain connects TRBV20-1 to TRBJ1-6; 7 nucleotides match TRBD1. The CDR3 is 15 amino acids. The germline gives CDR1 DFQATT, CDR2 SNEGSKA (reference sequence). V lost 3 bases and J lost 0; bases outside the gene matches: 2. The CDR3: CSARPGGSYNSPLHF. The DNA of the CDR3 is TGCAGTGCTAGGCCAGGGGGCTCCTATAATTCACCCCTCCACTTT.

This rearrangement joins TRBV6-6 to TRBJ1-2; D remains ambiguous. The CDR3 totals 14 residues. Germline V lookup: CDR1 MNHNY, CDR2 SVGAGI (reference sequence). Deletions cut 2 bases from V and 0 bases from J, with 7 bases between. The CDR3 region is CASSYDGANYGYTF. CDR3 DNA sequence: TGTGCCAGCAGTTACGATGGGGCTAACTATGGCTACACCTTC.

The chain has TRBV20-1 and TRBJ2-1; 12 nucleotides agree with TRBD2. V lost 3 bases to trimming and J lost 7 bases; unmatched junction nucleotides: 13. This CDR3 contains 17 residues. In germline, CDR1 is DFQATT, CDR2 SNEGSKA (reference sequence). The CDR3 DNA reads TGCAGTGCTAGGGACCCCTCTAGCGGGAGGGCCAAGAATGAGCAGTTCTTC. Translated, it gives CSARDPSSGRAKNEQFF.

The genes are TRBV12-3 or TRBV12-4 and TRBJ2-1, with D possibly matching TRBD2 (6 bases). This CDR3 is built from 14 residues. Between the trimmed V and J ends, which lost 0 bases and 6 bases, there was a span of 9 bases. CDR3 sequence (DNA): TGTGCCAGCAGTTTAGCGTGGAGGGGCAATGAGCAGTTCTTC. Residues: CASSLAWRGNEQFF.

This chain's CDR3 is CASSYSKRGRDTEAFF. The CDR3 nucleotides read TGTGCCAGCAGTTACTCGAAAAGGGGGCGCGACACTGAAGCTTTCTTT. The chain is built from TRBV6-5 and TRBJ1-1, with TRBD1 identical over 7 bases. Germline V gene data show CDR1 as MNHEY and CDR2 as SVGAGI. This CDR3 is 16 amino acids long. Trimming took 0 bases from V and 3 from J; bases not matched to a gene: 7.

J is TRBJ2-7 and V is TRBV7-8, with D tentatively TRBD2 (6 bases). Germline assignment: CDR1 SGHVS and CDR2 FQNEAQ. Between the trimmed V and J ends, which lost 0 bases and 5 bases, there was a span of 17 bases. CDR3 length: 16 amino acids. The CDR3 here is CASSLASSGSLHEQYF. CDR3 coding DNA: TGTGCCAGCAGCTTAGCGAGTAGCGGAAGCCTCCACGAGCAGTACTTC.

This clonotype was observed once. The V and J genes are TRBV28 and TRBJ1-5; possible D gene TRBD1, 5 bases. With 5 bases removed from V and 3 bases from J, the gap between germline ends came to 11 bases. The CDR3 length is 14 residues. CDR1 and CDR2 from the germline V gene are MDHEN and SYDVKM. The CDR3 coding sequence is TGTGCCAGCAGTCGGGACGGAATCAATCAGCCCCAGCATTTT. Translated, it gives CASSRDGINQPQHF.

The chain joins TRBV20-1 to TRBJ2-2; D possibly corresponds to TRBD1 (5 bases). Deletions cut 0 bases from V and 3 bases from J, with 11 bases between. The CDR3 is 15 residues long. From germline, CDR1 is DFQATT and CDR2 SNEGSKA (reference sequence). The CDR3 coding sequence is TGCAGTGCTAGAGAAGGCAGGACACACACCGGGGAGCTGTTTTTT. This translates into CSAREGRTHTGELFF.